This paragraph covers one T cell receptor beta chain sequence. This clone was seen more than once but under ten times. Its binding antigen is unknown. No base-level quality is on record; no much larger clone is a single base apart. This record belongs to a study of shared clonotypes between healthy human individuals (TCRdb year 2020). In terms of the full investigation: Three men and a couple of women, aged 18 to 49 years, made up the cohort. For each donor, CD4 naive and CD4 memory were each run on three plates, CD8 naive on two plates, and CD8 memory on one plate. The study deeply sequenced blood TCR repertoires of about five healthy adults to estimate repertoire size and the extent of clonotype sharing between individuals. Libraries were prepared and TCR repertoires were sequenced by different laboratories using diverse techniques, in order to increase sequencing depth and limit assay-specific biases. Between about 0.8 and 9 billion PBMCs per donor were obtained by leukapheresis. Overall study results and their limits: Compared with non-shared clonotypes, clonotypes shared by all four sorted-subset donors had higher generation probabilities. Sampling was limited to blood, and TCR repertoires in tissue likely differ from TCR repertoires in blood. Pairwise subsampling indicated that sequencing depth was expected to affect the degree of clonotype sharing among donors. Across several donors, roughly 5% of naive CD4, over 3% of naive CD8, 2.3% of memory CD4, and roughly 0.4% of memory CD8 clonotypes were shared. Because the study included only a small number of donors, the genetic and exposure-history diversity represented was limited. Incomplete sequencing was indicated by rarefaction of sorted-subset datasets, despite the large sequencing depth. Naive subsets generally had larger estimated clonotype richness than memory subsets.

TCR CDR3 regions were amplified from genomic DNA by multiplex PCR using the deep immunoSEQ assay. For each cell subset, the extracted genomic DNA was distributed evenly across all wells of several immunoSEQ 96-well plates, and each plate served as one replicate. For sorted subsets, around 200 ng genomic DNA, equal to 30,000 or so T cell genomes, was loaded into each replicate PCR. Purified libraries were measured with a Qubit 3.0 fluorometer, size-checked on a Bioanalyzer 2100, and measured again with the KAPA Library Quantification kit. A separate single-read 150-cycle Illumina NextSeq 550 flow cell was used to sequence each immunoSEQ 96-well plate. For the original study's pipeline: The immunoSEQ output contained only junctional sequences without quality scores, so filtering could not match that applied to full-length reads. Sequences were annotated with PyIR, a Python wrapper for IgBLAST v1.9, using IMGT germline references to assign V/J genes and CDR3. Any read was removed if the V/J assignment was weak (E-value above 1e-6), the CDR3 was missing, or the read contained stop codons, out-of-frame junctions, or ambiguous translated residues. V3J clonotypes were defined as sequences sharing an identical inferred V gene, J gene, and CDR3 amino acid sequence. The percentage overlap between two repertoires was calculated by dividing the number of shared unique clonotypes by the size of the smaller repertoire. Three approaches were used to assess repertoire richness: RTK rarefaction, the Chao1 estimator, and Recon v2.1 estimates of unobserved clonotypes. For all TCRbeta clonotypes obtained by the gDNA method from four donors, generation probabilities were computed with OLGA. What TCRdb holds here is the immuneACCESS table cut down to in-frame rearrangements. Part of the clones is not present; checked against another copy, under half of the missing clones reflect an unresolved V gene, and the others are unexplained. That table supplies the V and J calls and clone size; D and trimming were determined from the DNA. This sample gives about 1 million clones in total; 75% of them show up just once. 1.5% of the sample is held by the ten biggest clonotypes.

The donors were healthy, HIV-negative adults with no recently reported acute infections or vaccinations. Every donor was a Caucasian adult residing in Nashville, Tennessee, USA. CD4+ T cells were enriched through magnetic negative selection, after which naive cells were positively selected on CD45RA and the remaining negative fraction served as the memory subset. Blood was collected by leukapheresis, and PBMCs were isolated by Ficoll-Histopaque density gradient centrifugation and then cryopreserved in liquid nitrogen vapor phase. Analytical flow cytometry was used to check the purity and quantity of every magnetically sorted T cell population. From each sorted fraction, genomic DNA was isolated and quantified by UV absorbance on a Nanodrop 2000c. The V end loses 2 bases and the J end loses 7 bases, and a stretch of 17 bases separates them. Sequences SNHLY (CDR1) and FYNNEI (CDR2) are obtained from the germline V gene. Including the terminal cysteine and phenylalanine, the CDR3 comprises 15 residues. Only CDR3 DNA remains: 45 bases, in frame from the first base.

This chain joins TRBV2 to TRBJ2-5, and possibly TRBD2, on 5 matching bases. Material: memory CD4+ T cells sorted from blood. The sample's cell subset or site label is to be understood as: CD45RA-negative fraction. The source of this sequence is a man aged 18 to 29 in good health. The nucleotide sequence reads TGTGCCAGCAGTGAACTGCACAGCGGTCGCGGGACCCAGTACTTC. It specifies CASSELHSGRGTQYF.